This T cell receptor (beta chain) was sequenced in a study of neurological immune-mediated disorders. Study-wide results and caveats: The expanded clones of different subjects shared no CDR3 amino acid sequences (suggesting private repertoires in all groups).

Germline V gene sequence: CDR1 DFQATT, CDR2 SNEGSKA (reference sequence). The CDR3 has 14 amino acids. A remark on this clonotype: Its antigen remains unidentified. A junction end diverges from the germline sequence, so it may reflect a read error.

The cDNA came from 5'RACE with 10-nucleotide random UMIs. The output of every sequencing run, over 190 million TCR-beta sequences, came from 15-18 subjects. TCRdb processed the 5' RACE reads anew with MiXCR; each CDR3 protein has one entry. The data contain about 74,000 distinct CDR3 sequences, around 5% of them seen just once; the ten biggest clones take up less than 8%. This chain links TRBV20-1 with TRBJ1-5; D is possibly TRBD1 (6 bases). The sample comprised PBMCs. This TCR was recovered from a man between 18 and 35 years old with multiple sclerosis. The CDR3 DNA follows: TGCAGTGCTAGGAGGACAGATAGCAATCAGCCCCAGAATTTT. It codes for CSARRTDSNQPQNF.